A single sample is the source of the 3 T cell receptor beta chains below, sequenced in a study of memory CD4+ T cells and cytomegalovirus serostatus. Produced via immunoSEQ multiplex PCR; TCRdb's table is partial and in-frame only. This table holds about 56,000 clones, about 68% found once. The sort gate was single viable CD3+CD4+CD8-CD45RO+ cells for memory CD4+ T cells. The sequencing sample was made of memory CD4+ T cells from blood. These receptors were obtained from an adult in good health and CMV-seropositive.

This clone was seen just once. V is TRBV28 and J is TRBJ2-7; 7 bases agree with TRBD1. CDR1 MDHEN and CDR2 SYDVKM come from the germline V gene. The CDR3 covers 15 residues. The V segment lost 2 bases and the J segment 3 bases; nucleotides outside the gene matches: 7. The CDR3 protein is CASSLAGTESYEQYF. The CDR3 nucleotides read TGTGCCAGCAGTTTAGCCGGGACAGAAAGCTACGAGCAGTACTTC.

DNA of the CDR3: TGTGCCAGCAGTCGAGCGGGCGGGAACTATGGCTACACCTTC. It specifies CASSRAGGNYGYTF. The chain recombines TRBV11-2 with TRBJ1-2; D uncertain. Trimming left V 6 bases short and J 2 bases short, with 13 bases between. The CDR3 contains 14 residues. Germline CDR1 is SGHAT and CDR2 is FQNNGV.

This clone was recorded once. The chain joins TRBV4-3 to TRBJ2-2, with 10 nucleotides matching TRBD2. CDR1 is LGHNA, CDR2 YSLEER, per germline. The V segment lost 4 bases and the J segment 4 bases; nucleotides outside the gene matches: 6. This CDR3 is built from 16 residues. Here the CDR3 DNA reads TGCGCCAGCAGCCGAGGGACTAGCGTTACCACCGGGGAGCTGTTTTTT. Amino acid sequence: CASSRGTSVTTGELFF.